These 12 T cell receptor beta chains originate from one sample sequenced in a study of neurological immune-mediated disorders. Each CDR3 protein gets one entry after TCRdb re-called the 5' RACE reads with MiXCR. The sample consists of 50,000 or so distinct CDR3 sequences, approximately 10% of them appearing once. The sequencing sample was made of PBMCs. These receptor sequences come from a man aged 55 to 70 in good health.

This clonotype was seen ten or more times. The chain employs TRBV4-3 and TRBJ2-2; D might be TRBD2 (6 bases). Germline values: CDR1 LGHNA, CDR2 YSLEER. The length of the CDR3 is 15 residues. V lost 6 bases to trimming and J lost 7 bases, with 18 bases between them. For the CDR3, the DNA is TGCGCCAGCAGTCAAAGAGGAGGGGCGAACGGGGAGCTGTTTTTT. Its protein is CASSQRGGANGELFF.

There are many counts of this clonotype. This chain uses TRBV28 with TRBJ1-2; 8 bases are shared with TRBD1. From germline, CDR1 is MDHEN and CDR2 SYDVKM. This CDR3 spans 15 amino acids. After removal of 5 bases from V and 3 bases from J, the junction contained 8 bases not matched to a gene. CDR3 sequence reads: CASSLLDRAHYGYTF. The CDR3 nucleotides are TGTGCCAGCAGTCTTCTGGACAGGGCTCACTATGGCTACACCTTC.

This clonotype was seen many times. The genes are TRBV27 and TRBJ2-5; D is uncertain. The CDR3 has 17 residues. Germline CDR1 and CDR2: MNHEY and SMNVEV (reference sequence). Trimming shortened V by 5 bases and J by 4 bases, and 23 bases separated the two germline ends. The DNA of the CDR3 is TGTGCCAGCAGTCCCCAAATGACCCGCATGCCGGGAGAGACCCAGTACTTC. It encodes CASSPQMTRMPGETQYF.

Ten or more counts support this clonotype. The chain combines TRBV14 with TRBJ2-5; D gene uncertain. V was trimmed by 4 bases and J by 5 bases, leaving 17 bases between them. CDR1 and CDR2 (germline): SGHDN, FVKESK. This CDR3 is built from 15 residues. The CDR3 loop reads CASSRFSPTRETQYF. CDR3 coding DNA: TGTGCCAGCAGCCGTTTTTCCCCGACCCGGGAGACCCAGTACTTC. Complete variable domain (other parts from reference TRBV14 and TRBJ2-5): EAGVTQFPSHSVIEKGQTVTLRCDPISGHDNLYWYRRVMGKEIKFLLHFVKESKQDESGMPNNRFLAERTGGTYSTLKVQPAELEDSGVYFCASSRFSPTRETQYFGPGTRLLVL.

This clonotype was picked up many times. The chain is built from TRBV20-1 and TRBJ2-5; the match to TRBD1 covers 10 bases. Trimming took 6 bases from V and 5 from J; bases not matched to a gene: 3. Looked up from germline, CDR1 is DFQATT and CDR2 is SNEGSKA (reference sequence). CDR3 length: 12 residues. CDR3 DNA sequence: TGCAGTGCACGACAGGGGGCTGAGACCCAGTACTTC. Amino acids: CSARQGAETQYF.

The sample holds many counts of this clonotype. One end of the junction does not line up with germline, which may come from a read error. The chain is built from TRBV12-3 or TRBV12-4 and TRBJ1-2, with D perhaps matching TRBD1 (6 bases). The length of the CDR3 is 12 residues. CDR3 nucleotide sequence: TGTGCCAGCAGCCAAGAGACAGGAAAGCTGGCTTTC. As protein: CASSQETGKLAF.

This clonotype showed up many times. V usage is TRBV7-6 and J usage is TRBJ2-1, with D maybe TRBD2 (6 bases). Germline CDR1 reads SGHVS; CDR2 reads FNYEAQ. CDR3 length: 16 amino acids. V was trimmed by 2 bases and J by 0 bases, leaving 11 bases between them. CDR3 DNA sequence: TGTGCCAGCAGCTTAAGCATCGGGGGCTCCTACAATGAGCAGTTCTTC. It specifies CASSLSIGGSYNEQFF. The full variable domain, completed using reference TRBV7-6 and TRBJ2-1, is GAGVSQSPRYKVTKRGQDVALRCDPISGHVSLYWYRQALGQGPEFLTYFNYEAQQDKSGLPNDRFSAERPEGSISTLTIQRTEQRDSAMYRCASSLSIGGSYNEQFFGPGTRLTVL.

This clonotype was detected only once. The CDR3: CASSALAGGLEENIQYF. CDR3 DNA sequence: TGTGCCAGCAGCGCCCTAGCGGGGGGGCTTGAAGAAAACATTCAGTACTTC. The chain has TRBV9 and TRBJ2-4; 12 positions agree with TRBD2. Germline CDR1 SGDLS, CDR2 YYNGEE. J gave up 5 bases and V 3 bases, and 9 bases lay outside the gene matches. The CDR3 extends over 17 amino acids.

Many counts were recorded for this clonotype. The J gene is TRBJ1-1, the V gene TRBV20-1, with a possible D match to TRBD1 (5 bases). The CDR3 is 14 residues long. V lost 2 bases and J 1 base, leaving 11 bases between the germline ends. CDR1 is DFQATT, CDR2 SNEGSKA, per germline (reference sequence). CDR3: CSARKGSGNTEAFF. The CDR3 nucleotides read TGCAGTGCTAGAAAGGGGAGTGGGAACACTGAAGCTTTCTTT.

This clonotype was detected many times. In DNA, the CDR3 is TGTGCCAGCAGCTCCGGGACCGCTGGAAACACCATATATTTT. Its translation: CASSSGTAGNTIYF. V usage is TRBV11-3 and J usage is TRBJ1-3, with D maybe TRBD1 (5 bases). This CDR3 spans 14 amino acids. Germline-derived CDR1 and CDR2 are SGHNT and YENEEA. Trimming cost V 4 bases and J 2 bases, with 9 bases left between them.

As concerns this clonotype: This could be a read error, since a much larger clone is one nucleotide away. The chain combines TRBV5-6 with TRBJ2-3; D is undetermined. This CDR3 has 14 residues. Germline CDR1 SGHDT, CDR2 YYEEEE. The V end was cut by 2 bases, the J end by 4 bases, with 11 bases between. The CDR3 loop reads CASSFMTLSDTQYF. The CDR3 coding sequence is TGTGCCAGCAGCTTCATGACCTTATCAGATACGCAGTATTTT.

This clonotype was picked up many times. The rearrangement joins TRBV3-1 to TRBJ2-3; 7 nucleotides align to TRBD2. Germline trimming cut 3 bases from V and 1 base from J; bases unmatched to any gene: 1. The V gene's germline CDR1 is LGHDT and CDR2 YNNKEL (reference sequence). This CDR3 is built from 14 residues. The CDR3 loop reads CASSQGGGTDTQYF. The CDR3 DNA reads as TGTGCCAGCAGCCAGGGGGGGGGCACAGATACGCAGTATTTT.